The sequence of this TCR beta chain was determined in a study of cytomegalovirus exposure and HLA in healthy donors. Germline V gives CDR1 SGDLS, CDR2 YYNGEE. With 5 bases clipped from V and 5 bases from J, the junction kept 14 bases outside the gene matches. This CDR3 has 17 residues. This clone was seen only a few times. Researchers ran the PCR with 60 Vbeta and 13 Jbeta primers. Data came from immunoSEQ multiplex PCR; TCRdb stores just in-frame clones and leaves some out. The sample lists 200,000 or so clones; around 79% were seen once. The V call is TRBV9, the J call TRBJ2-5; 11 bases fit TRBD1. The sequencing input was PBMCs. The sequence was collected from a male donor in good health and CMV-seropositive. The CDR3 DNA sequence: TGTGCCAGCAGTCGGTGGACAGGGGGCCTTGGCGGGGAGACCCAGTACTTC. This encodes CASSRWTGGLGGETQYF.